The clone carrying this TCR beta chain was seen ten or more times. TCRdb ran MiXCR on the 5' RACE reads and lists one entry per CDR3 protein. The table shows about 41,000 distinct CDR3 sequences, with 4% to 5.5% occurring only once. This entry comes from a study of T cells of healthy individuals. The receptor was isolated from a human donor in good health.

CDR3 region: CASSDRRGNTGELFF. Written as DNA, the CDR3 is TGTGCCAGCAGCGACAGACGGGGAAACACCGGGGAGCTGTTTTTT. This chain joins TRBV9 and TRBJ2-2, with D possibly matching TRBD2 (5 bases). The CDR3 sequence is 15 residues long. Germline V gives CDR1 SGDLS, CDR2 YYNGEE. V gave up 3 bases and J gave up 2 bases, with 11 bases separating them.